The 29 T cell receptor beta chains below come from one sample, sequenced in a study of persistence of HIV-infected CD4 T cells. Cells were stimulated with overlapping HIV-1 Gag 15-mer peptides. Sorted nonresponding memory CD4+ T cells were CD40L-negative, CD69-negative, CD45RO-high. The antigens for these receptors are not known. This was the immunoSEQ version 4 assay in survey mode. Generated by immunoSEQ multiplex PCR, the TCRdb table keeps only in-frame clones and is missing some. Of approximately 34,000 clones listed, roughly four fifths are singletons. The source material was CD4+ T cells sorted from PBMCs after 18-hour stimulation, sampled from a patient who received antiretroviral therapy. All receptors come from an adult woman with HIV who was CMV-seropositive.

The rearrangement joins TRBV7-6 to TRBJ2-1, with TRBD2 matching 10 bases. The V segment lost 1 base and the J segment 4 bases; nucleotides outside the gene matches: 4. The V gene's germline CDR1 is SGHVS and CDR2 FNYEAQ. This CDR3 has 16 amino acids. CDR3 sequence: CASSLDASGGYNEQFF. DNA of the CDR3: TGTGCCAGCAGCTTAGACGCTAGCGGGGGATACAATGAGCAGTTCTTC.

This sequence joins TRBV5-1 and TRBJ2-7, with a weak D call TRBD1 (6 bases). Germline CDR1 is SGHRS and CDR2 is YFSETQ. V shed 4 bases and J shed 8 bases, with 19 bases lying between them. This CDR3 region has 14 residues. The CDR3, as DNA: TGCGCCAGCAGCCTTACAGGGACGGCACGAAAGCAGTACTTC. It is translated as CASSLTGTARKQYF.

J is TRBJ1-4 and V is TRBV7-9; D is unclear. Trimming left V 2 bases short and J 8 bases short, with 9 bases between. The CDR3 spans 13 residues. Per germline, CDR1 SEHNR and CDR2 FQNEAQ (reference sequence). CDR3 in amino acids: CASSLWGEEKLFF. Written as DNA, the CDR3 is TGTGCCAGCAGCTTATGGGGAGAGGAAAAACTGTTTTTT.

V usage is TRBV19 and J usage is TRBJ1-2; 7 bases are shared with TRBD1. Germline V gene lookup returns CDR1 LNHDA and CDR2 SQIVND (reference sequence). With 4 bases clipped from V and 6 bases from J, the junction kept 5 bases outside the gene matches. This CDR3 has 13 residues. CDR3 protein: CASSRQGIDGYTF. The CDR3 coding sequence is TGTGCCAGTAGTAGACAGGGCATAGATGGCTACACCTTC.

The sample holds a few counts of this clone. The chain recombines TRBV6-5 with TRBJ2-2, with 8 positions matching TRBD2. The CDR3 extends over 15 amino acids. The trim removed 11 bases at V and 0 bases at J, leaving 8 bases unmatched. Looked up from germline, CDR1 is MNHEY and CDR2 is SVGAGI. In DNA form, the CDR3 reads TGTGCCGGTCGTTTCGGGGGGGCGAACACCGGGGAGCTGTTTTTT. Amino acid sequence: CAGRFGGANTGELFF.

This chain joins TRBV3-1 (or the pseudogene TRBV3-2) and TRBJ1-1; the D is unclear. The length of the CDR3 is 13 residues. In germline, CDR1 is LGHDT, CDR2 YNNKEL (reference sequence). V lost 1 base to trimming and J lost 0 bases, with 3 bases between them. CDR3: CASSQVVNTEAFF. The CDR3 bases are TGTGCCAGCAGCCAAGTTGTGAACACTGAAGCTTTCTTT.

This rearrangement joins TRBV25-1 to TRBJ2-7; D is perhaps TRBD1 (8 bases). Trimming left V 3 bases short and J 9 bases short, with 21 bases between. Germline lookup yields CDR1 MGHDK and CDR2 SYGVNS. The CDR3 consists of 15 residues. Here the CDR3 reads CASSEGGTGPARQYF. The DNA for the CDR3 is TGTGCCAGCAGTGAGGGGGGGACAGGACCGGCTAGGCAGTACTTC.

The chain recombines TRBV28 with TRBJ1-5; TRBD1 might be the D (5 bases). Germline assignment: CDR1 MDHEN and CDR2 SYDVKM. The CDR3 totals 16 residues. Trimming removed 11 bases at V and 2 bases at J, with 22 bases between. The DNA for the CDR3 is TGTGCCGGCGCAGGAGAGGGGATTCTTGGCAATCAGCCCCAGCATTTT. This sequence encodes CAGAGEGILGNQPQHF.

J is TRBJ1-1 and V is TRBV6-5; D is undetermined. The length of the CDR3 is 13 residues. Germline V CDR1 and CDR2: MNHEY, SVGAGI. The V and J ends lost 6 bases and 2 bases respectively, with 10 bases between them. The CDR3 reads CASSLGLNTEAFF. The CDR3 DNA follows: TGTGCCAGCAGCCTGGGCTTAAACACTGAAGCTTTCTTT.

The chain joins TRBV5-4 to TRBJ1-4, with a tentative D call TRBD1 (5 bases). V dropped 0 bases and J dropped 7 bases, with 16 bases sitting between them. There are 16 residues in the CDR3. Germline V gives CDR1 SGHNT, CDR2 YYREEE (reference sequence). The DNA for the CDR3 is TGTGCCAGCAGCTTGGGAGCCGGGGGAAGAGGTGAAAAACTGTTTTTT. Translating gives CASSLGAGGRGEKLFF. The variable domain in full, with the rest retrieved from reference TRBV5-4 and TRBJ1-4, is ETGVTQSPTHLIKTRGQQVTLRCSSQSGHNTVSWYQQALGQGPQFIFQYYREEENGRGNFPPRFSGLQFPNYSSELNVNALELDDSALYLCASSLGAGGRGEKLFFGSGTQLSVL.

This clone was seen once. CDR3 protein: CASSEIRASPDTQYF. The CDR3 DNA follows: TGTGCCAGCAGTGAAATTCGGGCTAGTCCCGATACGCAGTATTTT. The genes are TRBV25-1 and TRBJ2-3; no firm D call. Looked up from germline, CDR1 is MGHDK and CDR2 is SYGVNS. The CDR3 is made up of 15 amino acids. The ends were cut back, 2 bases at V and 6 bases at J, with 15 bases in the middle.

The V gene is TRBV3-1 (or the pseudogene TRBV3-2), the J gene TRBJ2-5, with 8 bases identical to TRBD1. The germline V gene has CDR1 LGHDT and CDR2 YNNKEL (reference sequence). The CDR3 loop spans 16 amino acids. J gave up 4 bases and V 4 bases, and 11 bases lay outside the gene matches. In nucleotides, the CDR3 is TGTGCCAGCAGCCGCGGGCCCCAGGGGGCGTCAGAGACCCAGTACTTC. It codes for CASSRGPQGASETQYF.

J is TRBJ1-4 and V is TRBV25-1; no clear D. From germline, CDR1 is MGHDK and CDR2 SYGVNS. The CDR3 spans 15 residues. Trimming pared 1 base from V and 0 bases from J, leaving 6 bases between. The CDR3 DNA reads as TGTGCCAGCAGTGAATCAGGAGCAACTAATGAAAAACTGTTTTTT. Its translation is CASSESGATNEKLFF.

The rearrangement links TRBV30 to TRBJ1-2, with a tentative D call TRBD1 (5 bases). CDR1 and CDR2 (germline): GTSNPN, SVGIG (reference sequence). V lost 2 bases and J lost 3, with 13 bases in between. The CDR3 extends over 14 amino acids. The CDR3 DNA reads as TGTGCCTGGAGTCAATCAACAGGTTACTATGGCTACACCTTC. Translating it yields CAWSQSTGYYGYTF.

The rearrangement uses TRBV7-9 and TRBJ1-4; the D gene is possibly TRBD1 (5 bases). This CDR3 has 12 residues. Germline V lookup: CDR1 SEHNR, CDR2 FQNEAQ (reference sequence). The V gene lost 4 bases and the J gene lost 7 bases, with 7 bases spanning the gap. CDR3 sequence reads: CASSSDSEKLFF. The CDR3 DNA reads as TGTGCCAGCAGCTCAGACAGTGAAAAACTGTTTTTT.

The rearrangement links TRBV18 to TRBJ1-1, with TRBD1 as a possible D gene (6 bases). V was shortened by 4 bases and J by 2 bases, with 11 bases between the two germline ends. The CDR3 is 14 residues long. CDR1 and CDR2 from the germline V gene are KGHSH and LQKENI. This CDR3 is CASSQGGGNTEAFF. The CDR3 nucleotides read TGTGCCAGCTCACAAGGGGGGGGAAACACTGAAGCTTTCTTT.

This clone was detected once. V usage is TRBV15 and J usage is TRBJ2-1; 12 nucleotides match TRBD1. The CDR3 consists of 15 residues. The germline gives CDR1 LNHNV, CDR2 YYDKDF (reference sequence). V was clipped by 2 bases and J by 8 bases; unmatched bases: 4. The CDR3 DNA reads TGTGCCACCAGCAGATACGGGACAGGGGGCTATGAGCAGTTCTTC. This sequence encodes CATSRYGTGGYEQFF.

CDR3 DNA: TGTGCCAGCAGCCCGACGGGAGCTTCTAGGGAGACCCAGTACTTC. This gives the protein CASSPTGASRETQYF. The genes are TRBV3-1 (or the pseudogene TRBV3-2) and TRBJ2-5; D perhaps matches TRBD2 (6 bases). Germline V gives CDR1 LGHDT, CDR2 YNNKEL (reference sequence). This CDR3 spans 15 amino acids. V dropped 4 bases and J dropped 5 bases, with 17 bases sitting between them.

V gene TRBV28 combines with J gene TRBJ1-6; unclear D gene. The CDR3 spans 12 residues. Germline CDR1 is MDHEN and CDR2 is SYDVKM. Deletions cut 5 bases from V and 7 bases from J, with 6 bases between. The CDR3 reads CASSLFNSPLHF. The CDR3 region has the DNA TGTGCCAGCAGTCTTTTCAATTCACCCCTCCACTTT.

The rearrangement uses TRBV7-8 and TRBJ2-1; D possibly corresponds to TRBD1 (5 bases). Germline V gene lookup returns CDR1 SGHVS and CDR2 FQNEAQ. V shed 5 bases and J shed 5 bases, with 10 bases lying between them. This CDR3 comprises 13 residues. This chain's CDR3 is CASSVDRNNEQFF. As DNA, the CDR3 is TGTGCCAGCAGCGTTGACAGAAACAATGAGCAGTTCTTC.

The V gene is TRBV28, the J gene TRBJ1-1; a possible D gene is TRBD1 (6 bases). CDR3 length: 13 amino acids. V was pared by 5 bases and J by 5 bases, with 12 bases between. Germline loops: CDR1 MDHEN, CDR2 SYDVKM. The CDR3, as DNA: TGTGCCAGCAGTAAGAGAGGGGGTACTGAAGCTTTCTTT. It specifies CASSKRGGTEAFF. Drawing the rest from reference TRBV28 and TRBJ1-1, the complete variable domain is DVKVTQSSRYLVKRTGEKVFLECVQDMDHENMFWYRQDPGLGLRLIYFSYDVKMKEKGDIPEGYSVSREKKERFSLILESASTNQTSMYLCASSKRGGTEAFFGQGTRLTVV.

The V and J genes are TRBV3-1 (or the pseudogene TRBV3-2) and TRBJ1-6; D possibly corresponds to TRBD1 (6 bases). CDR1 and CDR2 from the germline V gene are LGHDT and YNNKEL (reference sequence). The V end was cut by 4 bases, the J end by 10 bases, with 14 bases between. The CDR3 consists of 14 residues. The CDR3 reads CASSLGHEGSPLHF. For the CDR3, the DNA is TGTGCCAGCAGCCTGGGACATGAAGGATCACCCCTCCACTTT.

The chain recombines TRBV28 with TRBJ1-1; TRBD1 agrees at 8 bases. Trimming at V came to 1 base and at J to 4 bases, leaving 8 bases not matched to a gene. Per germline, CDR1 MDHEN and CDR2 SYDVKM. The CDR3 length is 16 residues. The CDR3 DNA reads as TGTGCCAGCAGTTTATCTTCGGGACAGGACCGCACTGAAGCTTTCTTT. Its translation: CASSLSSGQDRTEAFF.

The chain joins TRBV6-1 to TRBJ1-1; TRBD1 matches at 7 bases. Germline loops: CDR1 MNHNS, CDR2 SASEGT. The CDR3 totals 13 residues. After removal of 10 bases from V and 5 bases from J, the junction contained 10 bases not matched to a gene. The CDR3 coding sequence is TGTGCCACCTATTCCAGGGGGAGGACTGAAGCTTTCTTT. Translated: CATYSRGRTEAFF.

This sequence joins TRBV6-5 and TRBJ1-5; perhaps TRBD1 as D (6 bases). V was clipped by 6 bases and J by 3 bases, with 12 bases between them. Germline CDR1 is MNHEY and CDR2 is SVGAGI. CDR3 size: 14 residues. CDR3 amino acids: CASSQQGVNQPQHF. CDR3 nucleotides: TGTGCCAGCAGCCAACAGGGAGTCAATCAGCCCCAGCATTTT.

The rearrangement links TRBV7-2 to TRBJ1-6; 7 nucleotides align to TRBD1. J lost 7 bases, V lost 10 bases, and 13 bases had no gene match. CDR1 is SGHTA, CDR2 FQGNSA, per germline. The CDR3 has 15 amino acids. CDR3: CATNPGTAGNSPLHF. CDR3 in DNA: TGTGCCACTAATCCCGGGACAGCAGGAAATTCACCCCTCCACTTT.

V usage is TRBV5-4 and J usage is TRBJ2-3; TRBD2 is a possible D gene (6 bases). V lost 0 bases and J 9 bases, leaving 14 bases between the germline ends. CDR3 size: 14 residues. Germline-derived CDR1 and CDR2 are SGHNT and YYREEE (reference sequence). The CDR3 DNA reads TGTGCCAGCAGCTTGGAGGCTAGCGTAGGGACGCAGTATTTT. It translates to CASSLEASVGTQYF.

The CDR3 sequence: CASSSVGGYNEQFF. As DNA, the CDR3 is TGTGCCAGCAGCTCGGTTGGAGGTTACAATGAGCAGTTCTTC. The genes are TRBV11-1 and TRBJ2-1; D possibly corresponds to TRBD2 (5 bases). The germline gives CDR1 SGHAT, CDR2 FQDESV (reference sequence). The CDR3 covers 14 residues. Trimming took off 4 bases at V and 4 bases at J, with 11 bases between the two ends.

The genes are TRBV5-6 and TRBJ2-7; D gene ambiguous. The V end lost 0 bases, the J end lost 5 bases, and 15 bases lay between the germline ends. The CDR3 runs to 15 residues. Germline V gene sequence: CDR1 SGHDT, CDR2 YYEEEE. The CDR3 loop is CASSLAGFEVHEQYF. DNA of the CDR3: TGTGCCAGCAGCTTGGCTGGATTTGAAGTCCACGAGCAGTACTTC. The whole variable domain, filled in from reference TRBV5-6 and TRBJ2-7, reads DAGVTQSPTHLIKTRGQQVTLRCSPKSGHDTVSWYQQALGQGPQFIFQYYEEEERQRGNFPDRFSGHQFPNYSSELNVNALLLGDSALYLCASSLAGFEVHEQYFGPGTRLTVT.